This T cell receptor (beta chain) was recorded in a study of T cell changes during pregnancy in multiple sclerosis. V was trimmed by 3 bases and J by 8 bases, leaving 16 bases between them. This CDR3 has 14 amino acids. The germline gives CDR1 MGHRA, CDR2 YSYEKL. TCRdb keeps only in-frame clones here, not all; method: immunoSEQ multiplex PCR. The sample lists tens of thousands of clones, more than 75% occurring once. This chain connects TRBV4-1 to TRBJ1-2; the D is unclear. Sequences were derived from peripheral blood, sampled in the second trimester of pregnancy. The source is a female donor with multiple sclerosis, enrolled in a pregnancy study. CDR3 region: CASSHPLAGKGYTF. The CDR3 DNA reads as TGCGCCAGCAGCCACCCCTTGGCGGGGAAAGGCTACACCTTC.